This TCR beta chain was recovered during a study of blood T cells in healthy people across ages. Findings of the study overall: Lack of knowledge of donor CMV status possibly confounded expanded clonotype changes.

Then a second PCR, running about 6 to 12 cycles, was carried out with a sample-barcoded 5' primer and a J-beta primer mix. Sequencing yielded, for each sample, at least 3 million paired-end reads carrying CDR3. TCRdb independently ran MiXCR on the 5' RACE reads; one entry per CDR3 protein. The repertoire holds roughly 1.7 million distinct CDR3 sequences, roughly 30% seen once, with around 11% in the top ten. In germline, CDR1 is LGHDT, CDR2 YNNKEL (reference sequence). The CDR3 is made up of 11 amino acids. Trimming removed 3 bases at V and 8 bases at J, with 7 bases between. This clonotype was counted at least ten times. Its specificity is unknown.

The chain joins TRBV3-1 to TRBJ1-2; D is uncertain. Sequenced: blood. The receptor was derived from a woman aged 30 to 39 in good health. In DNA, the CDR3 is TGTGCCAGCAGCCACCGGGGAGGCTACACCTTC. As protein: CASSHRGGYTF.